This TCR beta chain was found in a study of human CD8 memory T cell subsets (dated by TCRdb to the early 2020s). Study-wide context: The clonal relationships among stem-like (TSTEM), progenitor exhausted-like (TPEX) and effector memory CD8+ T cell subsets were assessed by comparing the TCRbeta repertoires of these subsets. TCRbeta repertoires were obtained from TSTEM, TPEX and effector memory subsets contributed by each of more than five donors. General findings and caveats noted by the study authors: Chao1 estimates suggested greater repertoire diversity in TSTEM than in TPEX subsets, potentially reflecting a broader range of specificities. Normalized Shannon-Wiener diversity was similarly high in TSTEM and TPEX subsets, while effector memory subsets were less diverse by comparison. Both stem-like subsets shared clonotypes with effector memory cells, but TSTEM and TPEX repertoires overlapped minimally, suggesting distinct antigen spectra. Sequencing was limited to TCRbeta chains, and the repertoire comparisons were based on more than 5 donors analyzed with paired t-tests and Bonferroni correction.

CCR7+ PD-1- TIGIT- cells were defined as stem-like memory CD8+ T cells (TSTEM). Density gradient separation was used to isolate peripheral blood mononuclear cells from healthy donor buffy coats. The study enriched total CD8+ T cells through negative magnetic separation using EasySep or MojoSort CD8+ T cell isolation kits. An RNeasy Mini Kit was used to extract total RNA from duplicate vials of fewer than 180,000 sorted CD8+ T cells per subset. PBMCs were used either fresh or after cryopreservation in fetal bovine serum containing roughly 10% DMSO. Fluorescence-activated cell sorting on a FACSAria III was used to sort the CD8+ T cell subsets to purity. The instrument was a NextSeq 550. A Human TCR Profiling Kit was used to prepare UMI-labeled 5' RACE TCRbeta libraries. Every TCRbeta library was prepared in parallel with an identical number of PCR cycles. In the original analysis: Between 3,000 and 18,000 functional CDR3beta clonotypes were contained in each TCRbeta library. MIGEC 1.2.9 was used for UMI extraction and consensus assembly, with at least three reads per UMI being required. In-frame CDR3beta repertoires were extracted with MiXCR 3.0.3. Diversity metrics were computed in VDJtools 1.2.1 after downsampling each sample to 42,000 randomly selected UMIs. For the top 3,000 clones of each sample pair, the repertoire overlap metrics D, R and F2 were calculated in VDJtools. TCRdb reprocessed the reads and lists each CDR3 protein sequence as a single entry, with no DNA. The V and J calls follow TCRdb's processing rather than the paper's. In this sample's table one finds around 10,000 distinct CDR3 sequences. The top ten constitute about 20% of the sample.

About this clonotype itself: The specificity of this receptor is unknown.

The germline V gene supplies CDR1 SGHNT and CDR2 YENEEA. From its cysteine to its phenylalanine, the CDR3 spans 14 amino acids. A DNA sequence was not provided. This receptor was identified in a human donor in good health. The sequence links TRBV11-3 to TRBJ2-7; the D gene TCRdb calls, TRBD2, cannot be checked with no DNA. Material: CD8+ stem-like memory T cells (TSCM and TCM) sorted from PBMCs. The cell subset or site label corresponds to: stem-like memory CD8 T cells (TSTEM), CCR7+ PD-1- TIGIT-. The CDR3 protein sequence reads: CASSLRGVAYEQYF.